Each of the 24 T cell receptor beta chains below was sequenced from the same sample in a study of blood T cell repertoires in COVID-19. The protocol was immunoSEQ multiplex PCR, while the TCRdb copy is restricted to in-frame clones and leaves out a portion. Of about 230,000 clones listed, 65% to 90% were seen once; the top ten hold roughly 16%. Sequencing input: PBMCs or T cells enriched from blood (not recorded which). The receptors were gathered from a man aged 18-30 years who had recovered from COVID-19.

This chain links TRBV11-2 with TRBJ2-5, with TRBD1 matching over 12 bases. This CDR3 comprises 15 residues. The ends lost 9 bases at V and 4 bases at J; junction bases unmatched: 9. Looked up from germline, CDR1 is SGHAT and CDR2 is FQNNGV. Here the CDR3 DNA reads TGTGCCAGTTCATTCGGGGGACAGGGGGCAGAGACCCAGTACTTC. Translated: CASSFGGQGAETQYF.

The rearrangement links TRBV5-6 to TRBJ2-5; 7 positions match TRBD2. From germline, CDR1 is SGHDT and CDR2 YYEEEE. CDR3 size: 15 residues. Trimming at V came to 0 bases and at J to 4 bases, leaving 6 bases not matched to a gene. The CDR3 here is CASSLGAGRGETQYF. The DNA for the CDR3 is TGTGCCAGCAGCTTGGGAGCGGGAAGGGGAGAGACCCAGTACTTC.

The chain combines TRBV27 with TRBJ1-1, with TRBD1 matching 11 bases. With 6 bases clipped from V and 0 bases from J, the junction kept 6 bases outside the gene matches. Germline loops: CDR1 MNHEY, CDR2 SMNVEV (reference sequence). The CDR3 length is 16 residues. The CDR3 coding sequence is TGTGCCAGCAGACTCGGACAGGGGGCTTTGAACACTGAAGCTTTCTTT. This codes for CASRLGQGALNTEAFF.

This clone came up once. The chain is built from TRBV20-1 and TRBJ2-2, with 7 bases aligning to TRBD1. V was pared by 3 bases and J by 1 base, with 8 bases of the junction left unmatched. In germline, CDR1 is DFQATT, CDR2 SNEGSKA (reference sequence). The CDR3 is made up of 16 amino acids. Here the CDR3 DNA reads TGCAGTGCTAGTACCCGGGACAGTTGGAACACCGGGGAGCTGTTTTTT. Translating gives CSASTRDSWNTGELFF.

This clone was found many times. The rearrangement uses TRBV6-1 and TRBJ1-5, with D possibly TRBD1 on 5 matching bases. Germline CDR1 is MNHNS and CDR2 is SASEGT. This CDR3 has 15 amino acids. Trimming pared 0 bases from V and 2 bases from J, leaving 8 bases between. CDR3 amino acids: CASSEAGEGNQPQHF. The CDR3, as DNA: TGTGCCAGCAGTGAAGCAGGGGAGGGCAATCAGCCCCAGCATTTT.

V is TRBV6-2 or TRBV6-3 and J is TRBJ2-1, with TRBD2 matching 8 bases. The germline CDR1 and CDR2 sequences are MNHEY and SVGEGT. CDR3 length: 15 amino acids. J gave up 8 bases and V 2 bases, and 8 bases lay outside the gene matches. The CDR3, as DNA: TGTGCCAGCAGTTACGACAGCGGGGGAGGTGATGAGCAGTTCTTC. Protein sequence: CASSYDSGGGDEQFF.

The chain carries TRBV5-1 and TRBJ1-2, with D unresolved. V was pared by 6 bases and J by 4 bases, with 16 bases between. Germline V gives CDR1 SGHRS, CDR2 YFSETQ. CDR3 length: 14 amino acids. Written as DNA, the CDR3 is TGCGCCAGCAAGGAGGGTGGCCACTTCTATGGCTACACCTTC. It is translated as CASKEGGHFYGYTF.

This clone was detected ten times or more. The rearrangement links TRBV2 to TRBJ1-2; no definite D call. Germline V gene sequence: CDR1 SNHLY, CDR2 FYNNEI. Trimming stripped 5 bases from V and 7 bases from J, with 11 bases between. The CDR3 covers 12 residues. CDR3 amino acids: CASSPHRGGYTF. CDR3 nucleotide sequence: TGTGCCAGCAGTCCCCACCGGGGTGGCTACACCTTC.

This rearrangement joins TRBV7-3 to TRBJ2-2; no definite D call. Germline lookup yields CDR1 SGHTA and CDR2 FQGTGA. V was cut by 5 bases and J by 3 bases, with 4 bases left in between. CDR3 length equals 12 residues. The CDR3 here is CASSPHTGELFF. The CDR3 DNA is TGTGCCAGCAGCCCTCACACCGGGGAGCTGTTTTTT.

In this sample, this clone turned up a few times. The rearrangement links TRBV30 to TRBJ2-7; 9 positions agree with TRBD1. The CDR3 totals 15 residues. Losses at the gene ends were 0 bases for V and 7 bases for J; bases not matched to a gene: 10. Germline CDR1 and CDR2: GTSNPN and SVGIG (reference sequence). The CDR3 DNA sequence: TGTGCCTGGAGTGTACCACAGGGGGCGCCTCCGGAGCAGTACTTC. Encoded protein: CAWSVPQGAPPEQYF. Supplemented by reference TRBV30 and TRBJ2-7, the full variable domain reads SQTIHQWPATLVQPVGSPLSLECTVEGTSNPNLYWYRQAAGRGLQLLFYSVGIGQISSEVPQNLSASRPQDRQFILSSKKLLLSDSGFYLCAWSVPQGAPPEQYFGPGTRLTVT.

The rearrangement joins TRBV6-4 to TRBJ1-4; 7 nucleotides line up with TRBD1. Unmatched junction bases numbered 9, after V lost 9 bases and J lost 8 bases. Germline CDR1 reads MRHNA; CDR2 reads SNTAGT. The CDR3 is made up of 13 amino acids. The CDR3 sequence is CARLKGAGEKLFF. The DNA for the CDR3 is TGTGCCAGACTAAAGGGGGCTGGGGAAAAACTGTTTTTT.

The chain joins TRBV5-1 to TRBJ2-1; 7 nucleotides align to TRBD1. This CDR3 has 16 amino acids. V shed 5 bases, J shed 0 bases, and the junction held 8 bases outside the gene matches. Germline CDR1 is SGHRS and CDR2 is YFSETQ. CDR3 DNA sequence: TGCGCCAGCAGGATCCACAGGGGCGGCTCCTACAATGAGCAGTTCTTC. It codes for CASRIHRGGSYNEQFF. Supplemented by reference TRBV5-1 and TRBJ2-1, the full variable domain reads KAGVTQTPRYLIKTRGQQVTLSCSPISGHRSVSWYQQTPGQGLQFLFEYFSETQRNKGNFPGRFSGRQFSNSRSEMNVSTLELGDSALYLCASRIHRGGSYNEQFFGPGTRLTVL.

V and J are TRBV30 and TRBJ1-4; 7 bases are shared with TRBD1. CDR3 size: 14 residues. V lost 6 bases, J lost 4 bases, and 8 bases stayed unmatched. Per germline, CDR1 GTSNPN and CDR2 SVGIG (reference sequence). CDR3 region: CACDIQGINEKLFF. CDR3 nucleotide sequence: TGTGCCTGCGATATACAGGGGATTAATGAAAAACTGTTTTTT.

CDR3 protein: CASSFFGTLNQPQHF. Written as DNA, the CDR3 is TGTGCCAGCAGCTTTTTCGGGACACTTAATCAGCCCCAGCATTTT. This chain connects TRBV5-8 to TRBJ1-5, with D maybe TRBD1 (6 bases). CDR1 is SGHTS and CDR2 is YDEGEE in the germline V gene. Trimming removed 2 bases at V and 4 bases at J, with 13 bases between. The CDR3 covers 15 residues.

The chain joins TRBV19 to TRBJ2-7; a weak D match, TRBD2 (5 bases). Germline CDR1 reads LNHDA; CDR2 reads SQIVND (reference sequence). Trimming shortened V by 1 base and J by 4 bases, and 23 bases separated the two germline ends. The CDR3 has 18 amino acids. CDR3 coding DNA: TGTGCCAGTAGTATAGCTTTGGCGGCGATTGAGGGTAGGTACGAGCAGTACTTC. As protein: CASSIALAAIEGRYEQYF.

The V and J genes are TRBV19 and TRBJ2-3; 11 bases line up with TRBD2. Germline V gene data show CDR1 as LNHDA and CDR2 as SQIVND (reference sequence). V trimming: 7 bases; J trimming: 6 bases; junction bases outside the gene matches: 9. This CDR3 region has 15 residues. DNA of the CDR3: TGTGCCAGTACAAATAGCGGGAGGGCCAGTGATACGCAGTATTTT. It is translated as CASTNSGRASDTQYF. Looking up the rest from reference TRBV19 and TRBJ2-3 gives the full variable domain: DGGITQSPKYLFRKEGQNVTLSCEQNLNHDAMYWYRQDPGQGLRLIYYSQIVNDFQKGDIAEGYSVSREKKESFPLTVTSAQKNPTAFYLCASTNSGRASDTQYFGPGTRLTVL.

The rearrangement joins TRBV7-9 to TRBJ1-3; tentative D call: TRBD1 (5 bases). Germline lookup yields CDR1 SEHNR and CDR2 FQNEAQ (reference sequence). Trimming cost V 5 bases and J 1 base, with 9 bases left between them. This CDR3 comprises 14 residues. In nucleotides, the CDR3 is TGTGCCAGCAGCCAAGGGGCGTCTGGAAACACCATATATTTT. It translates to CASSQGASGNTIYF.

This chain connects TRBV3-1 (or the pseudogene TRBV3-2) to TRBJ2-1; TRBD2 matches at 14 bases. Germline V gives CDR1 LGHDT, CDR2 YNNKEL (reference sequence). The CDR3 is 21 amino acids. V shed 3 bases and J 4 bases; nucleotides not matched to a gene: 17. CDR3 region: CASSHPGQTGTSGGPYNEQFF. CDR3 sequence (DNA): TGTGCCAGCAGCCATCCCGGTCAGACTGGGACTAGCGGGGGACCTTACAATGAGCAGTTCTTC.

CDR3 DNA sequence: TGTGCCAGCAGTTTAAGTCTGGGGGCATGGCAGCCCCAGCATTTT. Encoded protein: CASSLSLGAWQPQHF. The rearrangement uses TRBV27 and TRBJ1-5, with D possibly TRBD1 on 6 matching bases. This CDR3 has 15 residues. Between the trimmed V and J ends, which lost 2 bases and 7 bases, there was a span of 15 bases. Germline CDR1 is MNHEY and CDR2 is SMNVEV (reference sequence).

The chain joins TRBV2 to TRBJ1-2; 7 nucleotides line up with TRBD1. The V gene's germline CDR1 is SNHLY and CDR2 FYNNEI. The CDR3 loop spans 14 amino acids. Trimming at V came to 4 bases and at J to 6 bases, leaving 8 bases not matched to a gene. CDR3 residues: CASSVDRVSDGYTF. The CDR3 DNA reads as TGTGCCAGCAGTGTTGACAGGGTTAGTGATGGCTACACCTTC.

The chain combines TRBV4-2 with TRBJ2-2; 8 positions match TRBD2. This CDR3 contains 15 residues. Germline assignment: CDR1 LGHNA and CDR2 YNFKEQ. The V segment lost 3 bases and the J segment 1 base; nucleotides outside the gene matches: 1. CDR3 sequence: CASSQSGRNTGELFF. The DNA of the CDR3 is TGTGCCAGCAGCCAGAGCGGGAGGAACACCGGGGAGCTGTTTTTT.

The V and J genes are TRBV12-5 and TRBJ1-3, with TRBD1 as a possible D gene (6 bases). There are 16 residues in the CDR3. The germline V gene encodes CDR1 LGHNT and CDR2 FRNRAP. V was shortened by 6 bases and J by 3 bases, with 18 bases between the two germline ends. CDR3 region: CASGPPGVDGGNTIYF. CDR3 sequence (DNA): TGTGCTAGTGGCCCCCCAGGGGTGGACGGTGGAAACACCATATATTTT.

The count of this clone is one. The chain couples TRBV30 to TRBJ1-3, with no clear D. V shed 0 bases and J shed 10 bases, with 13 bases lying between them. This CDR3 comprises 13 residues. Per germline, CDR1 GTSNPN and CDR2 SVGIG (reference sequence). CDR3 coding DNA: TGTGCCTGGAGTGTACTGGTTCCACGGACCATATATTTT. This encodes CAWSVLVPRTIYF.

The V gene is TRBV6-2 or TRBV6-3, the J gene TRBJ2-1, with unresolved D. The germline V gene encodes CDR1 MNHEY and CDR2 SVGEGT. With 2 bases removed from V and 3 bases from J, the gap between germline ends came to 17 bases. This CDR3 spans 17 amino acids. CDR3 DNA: TGTGCCAGCAGTTACCCCAATGGGCGATTTGTCTACAATGAGCAGTTCTTC. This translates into CASSYPNGRFVYNEQFF.